This passage covers 30 T cell receptor beta chains from one sample sequenced in a study of T cells in Graves' hyperthyroidism and ophthalmopathy. Using RNA transcripts as the source, TCR beta CDR3 regions were amplified. HTBI primers were used for first-round RT-PCR of the TCR CDR3. MiXCR was run by TCRdb on the multiplex PCR reads, yielding one entry per CDR3 protein. The data show about 420,000 distinct CDR3 sequences, approximately 14% seen once. Sequenced material: blood. These receptors all stem from a woman aged 18-29 years with Graves' hyperthyroidism.

This clonotype was seen a handful of times. The V and J genes are TRBV5-1 and TRBJ2-1; TRBD2 matches at 12 bases. Germline CDR1 SGHRS, CDR2 YFSETQ. Trimming took 1 base from V and 0 from J; bases not matched to a gene: 5. The CDR3 is 18 amino acids. The CDR3 loop is CASSLWLAGGSSYNEQFF. As DNA, the CDR3 is TGCGCCAGCAGCTTGTGGCTAGCGGGAGGGAGCTCCTACAATGAGCAGTTCTTC.

This rearrangement joins TRBV4-3 to TRBJ2-2, with D perhaps matching TRBD2 (6 bases). The germline V gene has CDR1 LGHNA and CDR2 YSLEER. V gave up 4 bases and J gave up 0 bases, with 9 bases separating them. This CDR3 has 15 amino acids. The CDR3 here is CASSPGLANTGELFF. For the CDR3, the DNA is TGCGCCAGCAGCCCGGGACTGGCGAACACCGGGGAGCTGTTTTTT.

This clonotype was recorded many times. V and J are TRBV28 and TRBJ2-1, with 13 bases matching TRBD2. Trimming took 4 bases from V and 8 from J; bases not matched to a gene: 8. There are 16 residues in the CDR3. Germline-derived CDR1 and CDR2 are MDHEN and SYDVKM. The CDR3 reads CASSSGLAGVRDEQFF. The CDR3 region has the DNA TGTGCCAGCAGTTCCGGACTAGCGGGAGTCCGCGATGAGCAGTTCTTC.

This clonotype was recorded many times. The J gene is TRBJ1-5, the V gene TRBV30; no definite D call. Germline V CDR1 and CDR2: GTSNPN, SVGIG (reference sequence). The CDR3 is 14 amino acids. V was clipped by 2 bases and J by 7 bases, with 15 bases between them. CDR3 region: CAWSSQASRQPQHF. For the CDR3, the DNA is TGTGCCTGGAGTAGCCAGGCAAGTAGGCAGCCCCAGCATTTT.

This clonotype was counted many times. The CDR3 bases are TGTGCCAGCAGTTTAGGGGCCAGGGGGAGGGAGACCCAGTACTTC. Protein: CASSLGARGRETQYF. The chain couples TRBV28 to TRBJ2-5; a possible D gene is TRBD1 (7 bases). V was trimmed by 2 bases and J by 5 bases, leaving 15 bases between them. CDR1 and CDR2 (germline): MDHEN, SYDVKM. The CDR3 has 15 amino acids.

Only a few counts were recorded for this clonotype. The chain combines TRBV20-1 with TRBJ1-4; D gene ambiguous. This CDR3 spans 15 amino acids. Germline V gene sequence: CDR1 DFQATT, CDR2 SNEGSKA (reference sequence). V shed 0 bases and J shed 8 bases, with 16 bases lying between them. The CDR3 here is CSARDMLGIGEKLFF. The CDR3 DNA is TGCAGTGCTAGAGATATGTTAGGAATTGGCGAAAAACTGTTTTTT.

This clonotype showed up just a few times. The V call is TRBV7-6, the J call TRBJ1-4; the match to TRBD1 covers 11 bases. This CDR3 region has 14 residues. Looked up from germline, CDR1 is SGHVS and CDR2 is FNYEAQ. V gave up 5 bases and J gave up 7 bases; unmatched junction bases: 3. CDR3 coding DNA: TGTGCCAGCAGCCCGGACAGGGGGCCTGAAAAACTGTTTTTT. Its translation: CASSPDRGPEKLFF. Based on the CDR3 plus reference TRBV7-6 and TRBJ1-4, the full variable domain is GAGVSQSPRYKVTKRGQDVALRCDPISGHVSLYWYRQALGQGPEFLTYFNYEAQQDKSGLPNDRFSAERPEGSISTLTIQRTEQRDSAMYRCASSPDRGPEKLFFGSGTQLSVL.

This clonotype was recorded many times. The CDR3 reads CASRQGQGAGEQYF. CDR3 sequence (DNA): TGTGCCAGCAGACAGGGACAGGGCGCTGGCGAGCAGTACTTC. V and J are TRBV6-1 and TRBJ2-7; 9 bases agree with TRBD1. CDR1 is MNHNS and CDR2 is SASEGT in the germline V gene. J lost 6 bases, V lost 6 bases, and 9 bases had no gene match. The CDR3 sequence is 14 residues long.

The chain has TRBV27 and TRBJ1-1; TRBD1 matches at 7 bases. V dropped 8 bases and J dropped 8; count of bases not matched to a gene: 8. This CDR3 comprises 12 residues. CDR1 and CDR2 (germline): MNHEY, SMNVEV (reference sequence). CDR3 bases: TGTGCCAGCTTCAGGGGGGCAGGGGAAGCTTTCTTT. It encodes CASFRGAGEAFF.

This clonotype occurred many times. The chain combines TRBV2 with TRBJ1-2, with a tentative D call TRBD1 (6 bases). The V end was cut by 6 bases, the J end by 8 bases, with 19 bases between. Germline V lookup: CDR1 SNHLY, CDR2 FYNNEI. The length of the CDR3 is 14 residues. In nucleotides, the CDR3 is TGTGCCAGCAGGACCACAGGGTTACTGGTCGGCTACACCTTC. This sequence encodes CASRTTGLLVGYTF.

V and J are TRBV7-2 and TRBJ2-1; TRBD1 aligns across 8 bases. Germline V gives CDR1 SGHTA, CDR2 FQGNSA. The trim removed 5 bases at V and 7 bases at J, leaving 7 bases unmatched. The CDR3 totals 14 residues. The CDR3 nucleotides read TGTGCCAGCAGCCATGGGACAGGAAGAAATGAGCAGTTCTTC. Residues: CASSHGTGRNEQFF.

With respect to this clonotype: A much larger clone differs by one base, so this may be a read error. J is TRBJ2-1 and V is TRBV20-1; tentatively, D is TRBD2 (6 bases). Between the trimmed V and J ends, which lost 6 bases and 8 bases, there was a span of 20 bases. This CDR3 region has 14 residues. Germline CDR1 is DFQATT and CDR2 is SNEGSKA (reference sequence). The CDR3 loop is CSAPGIWGVDEQFF. The CDR3 DNA is TGCAGTGCCCCCGGGATATGGGGGGTCGATGAGCAGTTCTTC.

This clonotype came up many times. The chain joins TRBV6-1 to TRBJ2-5; maybe TRBD1 (7 bases). Germline CDR1 MNHNS, CDR2 SASEGT. The length of the CDR3 is 14 residues. Trimming pared 3 bases from V and 3 bases from J, leaving 11 bases between. The CDR3 sequence: CASSERDSKETQYF. In DNA, the CDR3 is TGTGCCAGCAGTGAGCGGGACAGCAAAGAGACCCAGTACTTC.

This clonotype has only a few counts. The chain couples TRBV29-1 to TRBJ1-4; TRBD1 is a possible D gene (6 bases). The CDR3 extends over 13 amino acids. V was clipped by 6 bases and J by 5 bases, with 13 bases between them. The germline V gene encodes CDR1 SQVTM and CDR2 ANQGSEA. The CDR3 loop is CSVEVQGNEKLFF. CDR3 DNA sequence: TGCAGCGTGGAGGTGCAGGGGAATGAAAAACTGTTTTTT. The whole variable domain, remainder taken from reference TRBV29-1 and TRBJ1-4, is SAVISQKPSRDICQRGTSLTIQCQVDSQVTMMFWYRQQPGQSLTLIATANQGSEATYESGFVIDKFPISRPNLTFSTLTVSNMSPEDSSIYLCSVEVQGNEKLFFGSGTQLSVL.

This clonotype appeared many times. V is TRBV5-6 and J is TRBJ2-7; D remains unclear. Per the germline V gene, CDR1 is SGHDT and CDR2 is YYEEEE. Trimming stripped 1 base from V and 6 bases from J, with 8 bases between. The CDR3 runs 12 residues. The CDR3 loop reads CASSLTASEQYF. DNA of the CDR3: TGTGCCAGCAGCTTGACAGCTAGCGAGCAGTACTTC.

The rearrangement links TRBV25-1 to TRBJ1-4; 7 bases fit TRBD1. The germline CDR1 and CDR2 sequences are MGHDK and SYGVNS. This CDR3 is built from 14 residues. Trimming cost V 4 bases and J 7 bases; bases outside gene matches: 6. For the CDR3, the DNA is TGTGCCAGCAGTGGGAGACAGGGAAGTGAAAAACTGTTTTTT. Translation gives CASSGRQGSEKLFF.

Many counts were recorded for this clonotype. The V gene is TRBV7-9, the J gene TRBJ2-1, with 10 bases lining up with TRBD1. This CDR3 region has 18 residues. CDR1 SEHNR and CDR2 FQNEAQ come from the germline V gene (reference sequence). V shed 1 base, J shed 5 bases, and the junction held 11 bases outside the gene matches. As DNA, the CDR3 is TGTGCCAGCAGCTTAGGCCTGGGTGACAGGGGGCAACACAATGAGCAGTTCTTC. Protein: CASSLGLGDRGQHNEQFF.

Only a few counts were recorded for this clonotype. The V call is TRBV29-1, the J call TRBJ2-2, with 7 bases identical to TRBD2. This CDR3 region has 14 residues. With V trimmed by 6 bases and J by 6 bases, 10 bases remained unmatched. Germline V gene data show CDR1 as SQVTM and CDR2 as ANQGSEA. The CDR3, as DNA: TGCAGCGTGGGGGTTGCGGGAGTTGCCGGGGAGCTGTTTTTT. Protein product: CSVGVAGVAGELFF.

This clonotype appeared many times. The rearrangement joins TRBV27 to TRBJ2-1, with 10 bases aligning to TRBD2. The CDR3 totals 15 residues. J was trimmed by 9 bases and V by 2 bases; bases with no gene match: 7. The V gene's germline CDR1 is MNHEY and CDR2 SMNVEV (reference sequence). CDR3 sequence (DNA): TGTGCCAGCAGTTTAGGAGCGGGAGGGGTAGGTGAGCAGTTCTTC. Amino acids: CASSLGAGGVGEQFF.

In its sample, this clonotype was seen once. The chain recombines TRBV28 with TRBJ2-5, with 7 bases fitting TRBD1. This CDR3 has 14 amino acids. The V gene end was trimmed by 0 bases and the J gene end by 12 bases; junction bases not matched to a gene: 10. Germline V gene data show CDR1 as MDHEN and CDR2 as SYDVKM. As DNA, the CDR3 is TGTGCCAGCAGTTTATGGACCGGGACAGCGGTTGAGTACTTC. Amino acids: CASSLWTGTAVEYF.

As concerns this clonotype: With a much larger clone just one base away, this may be a read error. CDR3 nucleotide sequence: TGTGCCAGCATTACAGACATGAACACTGGAGCTTTCTTT. The encoded protein is CASITDMNTGAFF. The chain couples TRBV2 to TRBJ1-1, with D unresolved. CDR3 length: 13 residues. Germline-derived CDR1 and CDR2 are SNHLY and FYNNEI.

V and J are TRBV5-6 and TRBJ1-4; D is perhaps TRBD1 (5 bases). V shed 0 bases and J shed 5 bases, with 8 bases lying between them. CDR1 and CDR2 from the germline V gene are SGHDT and YYEEEE. This CDR3 has 14 amino acids. DNA of the CDR3: TGTGCCAGCAGCTTGGAGGGACGGAATGAAAAACTGTTTTTT. It codes for CASSLEGRNEKLFF.

In DNA, the CDR3 is TGTGCCAGCAGACCCTTCGGGACAGGGATGCGCGGACAGCAGTACTTC. Translated, it gives CASRPFGTGMRGQQYF. This rearrangement joins TRBV28 to TRBJ2-7; 9 nucleotides match TRBD1. The CDR3 is 16 amino acids. With 6 bases clipped from V and 8 bases from J, the junction kept 17 bases outside the gene matches. Germline CDR1 MDHEN, CDR2 SYDVKM. The full variable domain, completed using reference TRBV28 and TRBJ2-7, is DVKVTQSSRYLVKRTGEKVFLECVQDMDHENMFWYRQDPGLGLRLIYFSYDVKMKEKGDIPEGYSVSREKKERFSLILESASTNQTSMYLCASRPFGTGMRGQQYFGPGTRLTVT.

This rearrangement joins TRBV10-1 to TRBJ2-3; 14 bases align to TRBD2. The CDR3 has 18 residues. CDR1 WNHNN and CDR2 SYGVQD come from the germline V gene (reference sequence). After removal of 3 bases from V and 3 bases from J, the junction contained 8 bases not matched to a gene. The CDR3 protein is CASSETGTSGRLTDTQYF. CDR3 DNA sequence: TGCGCCAGCAGTGAAACCGGGACTAGCGGGAGACTGACAGATACGCAGTATTTT.

This clonotype was detected many times. This sequence joins TRBV7-8 and TRBJ2-7; D is possibly TRBD2 (6 bases). Germline V gene data show CDR1 as SGHVS and CDR2 as FQNEAQ. The CDR3 contains 13 residues. V lost 3 bases to trimming and J lost 3 bases, with 9 bases between them. CDR3 protein: CASSLTSFYEQYF. Written as DNA, the CDR3 is TGTGCCAGCAGCTTGACTAGTTTCTACGAGCAGTACTTC.

This clonotype was observed many times. The chain carries TRBV15 and TRBJ1-5; TRBD1 matches 11 bases. Germline CDR1 is LNHNV and CDR2 is YYDKDF (reference sequence). CDR3 length equals 14 residues. V shed 8 bases and J 6 bases; nucleotides not matched to a gene: 6. DNA of the CDR3: TGTGCCACCGGGGACAGGGGGAAAGGTCAGCCCCAGCATTTT. Its translation: CATGDRGKGQPQHF. Full variable domain (remainder filled in from reference TRBV15 and TRBJ1-5): DAMVIQNPRYQVTQFGKPVTLSCSQTLNHNVMYWYQQKSSQAPKLLFHYYDKDFNNEADTPDNFQSRRPNTSFCFLDIRSPGLGDTAMYLCATGDRGKGQPQHFGDGTRLSIL.

The CDR3 here is CASSHYRDGGGELFF. The CDR3 region has the DNA TGTGCCAGCAGCCATTACCGGGACGGTGGCGGGGAGCTGTTTTTT. The chain recombines TRBV5-5 with TRBJ2-2; D is tentatively TRBD1 or TRBD2 (5 bases each). V shed 4 bases and J shed 7 bases, with 17 bases lying between them. The CDR3 sequence is 15 residues long. The germline V gene encodes CDR1 SGHKS and CDR2 YYEKEE (reference sequence).

The table lists this clonotype with many counts. The chain joins TRBV6-1 to TRBJ1-2, with D maybe TRBD1 (6 bases). This CDR3 contains 13 residues. V was trimmed by 6 bases and J by 4 bases, leaving 12 bases between them. Germline V lookup: CDR1 MNHNS, CDR2 SASEGT. CDR3 loop: CASSNREGYGYTF. Written as DNA, the CDR3 is TGTGCCAGCAGCAACAGGGAAGGCTATGGCTACACCTTC.

In this sample, this clonotype turned up a few times. The V and J genes are TRBV19 and TRBJ1-2; 7 bases map to TRBD1. In germline, CDR1 is LNHDA, CDR2 SQIVND (reference sequence). CDR3 length equals 15 residues. The trim removed 3 bases at V and 3 bases at J, leaving 7 bases unmatched. CDR3 in DNA: TGTGCCAGTAGTATTCCCGGGGACAGTTACTATGGCTACACCTTC. It encodes CASSIPGDSYYGYTF. The full variable domain, its missing parts supplied by reference TRBV19 and TRBJ1-2, is DGGITQSPKYLFRKEGQNVTLSCEQNLNHDAMYWYRQDPGQGLRLIYYSQIVNDFQKGDIAEGYSVSREKKESFPLTVTSAQKNPTAFYLCASSIPGDSYYGYTFGSGTRLTVV.

This clonotype has ten or more counts. The rearrangement links TRBV20-1 to TRBJ2-3; TRBD2 matches 10 bases. The CDR3 has 15 amino acids. Losses at the gene ends were 1 base for V and 8 bases for J; bases not matched to a gene: 9. Germline V gene lookup returns CDR1 DFQATT and CDR2 SNEGSKA (reference sequence). CDR3 sequence: CSARVSLAGEATQYF. The CDR3 nucleotides read TGCAGTGCTAGAGTCTCGCTAGCGGGAGAGGCTACGCAGTATTTT.